This T cell receptor beta chain is drawn from a study of shared T cell receptors in the human thymus. The V gene's germline CDR1 is SGHTA and CDR2 FQGTGA. The CDR3 is 16 amino acids. Trimming took off 0 bases at V and 5 bases at J, with 16 bases between the two ends. Libraries were prepared by immunoSEQ multiplex PCR; TCRdb keeps only in-frame clonotypes and omits some of them. In the table there are about 730,000 clones, approximately 85% of which are singletons. The same data also went into a second study, on human thymus T cells.

The specimen was thymocytes. The chain combines TRBV7-3 with TRBJ2-5; D gene uncertain. This clonotype was obtained from a girl less than two years old with a congenital heart defect. The CDR3 here is CASSLTQGGPKETQYF. The DNA for the CDR3 is TGTGCCAGCAGCTTAACTCAAGGCGGCCCCAAGGAGACCCAGTACTTC.